This note documents a single T cell receptor (beta chain) sequence. As processed by the authors: Reference gene primer amplification in the assay estimated nucleated cell counts. The table came from immunoSEQ multiplex PCR; TCRdb's copy has only in-frame clones and leaves some out. D and trimming were read from the DNA, whereas the V and J calls and clone size are those reported in that table. The sample has over 200,000 clones, 84% seen once. The record originates from a study of blood T cell repertoires in COVID-19. Study-level background: The samples span acute and convalescent COVID-19 from the United States, Italy and Spain.

This sequence originates from a man aged 60-69 years who had recovered from COVID-19. What was sequenced was PBMCs or T cells enriched from blood (not recorded which).

CDR3 residues: CASSEAQGGGETQYF. The CDR3 bases are TGTGCCAGCAGTGAAGCGCAAGGGGGTGGTGAGACCCAGTACTTC. The V and J genes are TRBV2 and TRBJ2-5, with a tentative D call TRBD1 (6 bases). Per germline, CDR1 SNHLY and CDR2 FYNNEI. V lost 0 bases to trimming and J lost 5 bases, with 13 bases between them. The CDR3 has 15 residues.